The 11 T cell receptor beta chains presented below share a single source sample, sequenced in a study of cytomegalovirus exposure and HLA in healthy donors. Primers: 60 Vbeta forward and 13 Jbeta reverse. Profiled with immunoSEQ multiplex PCR; TCRdb holds only in-frame clones, not every one. The sample includes about 140,000 clones, 73% of them seen just once. Sequences were obtained from PBMCs. The receptors here all came from a woman in her forties in good health and CMV-seronegative.

V is TRBV27 and J is TRBJ1-2; no clear D. There are 15 residues in the CDR3. Trimming left V 6 bases short and J 4 bases short, with 18 bases between. Germline V gene sequence: CDR1 MNHEY, CDR2 SMNVEV (reference sequence). The CDR3 here is CASRPGSVSPYGYTF. CDR3 DNA: TGTGCCAGCAGGCCAGGATCGGTTTCTCCCTATGGCTACACCTTC.

The genes are TRBV7-2 and TRBJ2-5; 10 bases align to TRBD2. The V gene end was trimmed by 1 base and the J gene end by 4 bases; junction bases not matched to a gene: 3. CDR3 length equals 15 residues. The germline V gene encodes CDR1 SGHTA and CDR2 FQGNSA. The CDR3 DNA reads as TGTGCCAGCAGCTTAGAGGGACTAGCGCGAGAGACCCAGTACTTC. Residues: CASSLEGLARETQYF.

J is TRBJ1-1 and V is TRBV27; TRBD1 aligns across 11 bases. The CDR3 loop spans 17 amino acids. V was pared by 3 bases and J by 1 base, with 7 bases of the junction left unmatched. Germline V gene data show CDR1 as MNHEY and CDR2 as SMNVEV (reference sequence). The CDR3 loop is CASSFVVGQGANTEAFF. CDR3 bases: TGTGCCAGCAGTTTCGTGGTCGGACAGGGGGCGAACACTGAAGCTTTCTTT.

The chain joins TRBV29-1 to TRBJ1-2; D is possibly TRBD1 (5 bases). The V end was cut by 3 bases, the J end by 4 bases, with 9 bases between. CDR1 is SQVTM, CDR2 ANQGSEA, per germline. The CDR3 sequence is 12 residues long. CDR3: CSVDVRGYGYTF. The CDR3 nucleotides are TGCAGCGTTGATGTAAGGGGCTATGGCTACACCTTC.

V is TRBV2 and J is TRBJ2-3, with a possible D match to TRBD1 (6 bases). The V end lost 0 bases, the J end lost 2 bases, and 12 bases lay between the germline ends. The CDR3 covers 16 residues. Germline CDR1 reads SNHLY; CDR2 reads FYNNEI. CDR3 sequence: CASSEAVTGYTDTQYF. The CDR3 region has the DNA TGTGCCAGCAGTGAAGCGGTAACAGGGTACACAGATACGCAGTATTTT.

This clone has a handful of counts. The rearrangement links TRBV5-6 to TRBJ1-2; D gene uncertain. Trimming shortened V by 0 bases and J by 6 bases, and 12 bases separated the two germline ends. The germline gives CDR1 SGHDT, CDR2 YYEEEE. The CDR3 spans 14 residues. CDR3 DNA: TGTGCCAGCAGCTTGGTGGCAGGTTCGGATGGCTACACCTTC. Translating gives CASSLVAGSDGYTF. Supplemented by reference TRBV5-6 and TRBJ1-2, the full variable domain reads DAGVTQSPTHLIKTRGQQVTLRCSPKSGHDTVSWYQQALGQGPQFIFQYYEEEERQRGNFPDRFSGHQFPNYSSELNVNALLLGDSALYLCASSLVAGSDGYTFGSGTRLTVV.

The chain carries TRBV19 and TRBJ1-5; 7 bases agree with TRBD1. This CDR3 comprises 15 residues. Per the germline V gene, CDR1 is LNHDA and CDR2 is SQIVND (reference sequence). V lost 7 bases and J lost 2; bases outside the gene matches: 8. For the CDR3, the DNA is TGTGCCAGTAAAAATGACAGGGATGGCAATCAGCCCCAGCATTTT. Amino acid sequence: CASKNDRDGNQPQHF.

The chain combines TRBV27 with TRBJ1-6; a possible D gene is TRBD1 (5 bases). The CDR3 contains 12 residues. Germline assignment: CDR1 MNHEY and CDR2 SMNVEV (reference sequence). V was shortened by 6 bases and J by 9 bases, with 9 bases between the two germline ends. The CDR3 bases are TGTGCCAGCAGAAGCAGGGTTTCACCCCTCCACTTT. This translates into CASRSRVSPLHF.

A few counts support this clone. The genes are TRBV10-1 and TRBJ1-1, with D possibly being TRBD1 (5 bases). CDR3 length: 17 amino acids. The germline CDR1 and CDR2 sequences are WNHNN and SYGVQD (reference sequence). Trimming removed 7 bases from V and 0 bases from J, with 21 bases in between. CDR3 in DNA: TGCGCCAGCAAGGAGGGGACGGGGGAGTTCATGAACACTGAAGCTTTCTTT. It specifies CASKEGTGEFMNTEAFF.

The chain joins TRBV7-9 to TRBJ2-3; 12 positions match TRBD1. The CDR3 length is 15 residues. Germline V lookup: CDR1 SEHNR, CDR2 FQNEAQ (reference sequence). Germline trimming cut 5 bases from V and 7 bases from J; bases unmatched to any gene: 7. The CDR3 protein is CASSPGTGGVYTQYF. Here the CDR3 DNA reads TGTGCCAGCAGCCCCGGGACAGGGGGCGTGTATACGCAGTATTTT.

This clone was seen a few times. Compared with germline, one end of the junction differs, possibly owing to a read error. The V gene is TRBV4-1, the J gene TRBJ2-2, with TRBD2 as a possible D gene (6 bases). This CDR3 comprises 11 residues. Germline V lookup: CDR1 MGHRA, CDR2 YSYEKL. The CDR3, as DNA: TGCGCCAGCAGCCAGCCGGGGGACTTAATTTTT. It translates to CASSQPGDLIF.